This TCR beta chain is drawn from a study of graft-versus-host responses after intestinal transplantation. Turning to this clone: Its antigen is undetermined.

Broader study findings: Some patients had graft-donor T cell macrochimerism, and their allografts showed high graft-versus-host to host-versus-graft clonal ratios.

The method was immunoSEQ multiplex PCR; TCRdb's version includes in-frame clones alone and lacks a portion of them. The table has around 100,000 clones, over 75% seen once; the top ten hold over 0.95%. This CDR3 spans 10 amino acids. V was pared by 6 bases and J by 3 bases, with 6 bases between. CDR1 DFQATT and CDR2 SNEGSKA come from the germline V gene (reference sequence). The V gene is TRBV20-1, the J gene TRBJ2-7; D is unresolved. The receptor was derived from a human donor who was the organ donor for an intestinal transplant. The specimen was unstimulated CD4+ T cells sorted from spleen or lymph node cells, collected before transplant. The CDR3 DNA is TGCAGTGCCCGGTACTACGAGCAGTACTTC. Protein sequence: CSARYYEQYF.